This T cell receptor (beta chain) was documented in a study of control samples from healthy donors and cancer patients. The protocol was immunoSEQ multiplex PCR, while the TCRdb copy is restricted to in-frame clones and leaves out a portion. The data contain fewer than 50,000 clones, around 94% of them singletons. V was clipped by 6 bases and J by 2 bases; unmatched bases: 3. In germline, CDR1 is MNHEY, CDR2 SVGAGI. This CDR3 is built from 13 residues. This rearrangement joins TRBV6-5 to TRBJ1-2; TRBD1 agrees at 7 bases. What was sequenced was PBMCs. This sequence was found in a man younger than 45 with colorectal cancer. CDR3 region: CASRQGPNYGYTF. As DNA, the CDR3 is TGTGCCAGCAGACAGGGGCCCAACTATGGCTACACCTTC.